This T cell receptor (beta chain) was sequenced for a study of blood T cells in healthy people across ages. Findings and limits, study-wide: There was a strong correlation between TCR beta diversity and naive T cell percentage.

V lost 3 bases to trimming and J lost 1 base, with 13 bases between them. Germline V lookup: CDR1 SGHRS, CDR2 YFSETQ. The CDR3 sequence is 15 residues long. Primers used in a second PCR of roughly 7 to 12 cycles were a sample-barcoded 5' primer and a J-beta primer mix. Each CDR3 protein gets one entry after TCRdb re-called the 5' RACE reads with MiXCR. The sample consists of about 780,000 distinct CDR3 sequences, about half of them appearing once. This clonotype occurred a few times. The antigen remains undetermined. The chain joins TRBV5-1 to TRBJ1-1; maybe TRBD1 (6 bases). This sequence was found in a man older than 75 in good health. The sample was blood. The CDR3 DNA is TGCGCCAGCAGCTGGACGGGGGCTGGGAACACTGAAGCTTTCTTT. Translating it yields CASSWTGAGNTEAFF. Using reference TRBV5-1 and TRBJ1-1 for the parts outside the CDR3, the full variable domain is KAGVTQTPRYLIKTRGQQVTLSCSPISGHRSVSWYQQTPGQGLQFLFEYFSETQRNKGNFPGRFSGRQFSNSRSEMNVSTLELGDSALYLCASSWTGAGNTEAFFGQGTRLTVV.